These 19 T cell receptor beta chains originate from one sample sequenced in a study of T cells in Graves' hyperthyroidism and ophthalmopathy. RNA transcripts provided the source from which TCR beta CDR3 regions were amplified. Carried out on the TCR CDR3, a first-round RT-PCR used the HTBI primer set. Via MiXCR, TCRdb re-called the multiplex PCR reads, giving one row per CDR3 protein. The table includes hundreds of thousands of distinct CDR3 sequences, about 15% detected once. The material sequenced was blood. All receptors derive from a woman under 30 with Graves' hyperthyroidism.

In this sample, this clonotype turned up many times. The V and J genes are TRBV10-3 and TRBJ2-1, with no clear D. The CDR3 spans 13 residues. Germline CDR1 and CDR2: ENHRY and SYGVKD. V lost 3 bases to trimming and J lost 5 bases, with 8 bases between them. The CDR3 protein is CAISDGSNNEQFF. Here the CDR3 DNA reads TGTGCCATCAGTGACGGCAGCAACAATGAGCAGTTCTTC.

The sample holds a few counts of this clonotype. The chain links TRBV11-2 to TRBJ2-1; 7 bases are shared with TRBD2. The ends lost 0 bases at V and 10 bases at J; junction bases unmatched: 15. CDR1 is SGHAT and CDR2 is FQNNGV in the germline V gene. The CDR3 runs 17 residues. Here the CDR3 reads CASSLESHPAGSFEQFF. The CDR3 DNA reads TGTGCCAGCAGCTTAGAATCCCACCCAGCGGGGTCCTTCGAGCAGTTCTTC.

Remarks on this clonotype: A read error may produce the germline difference seen at one junction end. This rearrangement joins TRBV2 to TRBJ1-6; 7 bases map to TRBD1. The V gene's germline CDR1 is SNHLY and CDR2 FYNNEI. The CDR3 runs to 15 residues. As DNA, the CDR3 is TGTGCCAGCAGGGAAGGGACAGTCTATAATTCACCCCTCCACTTT. This gives the protein CASREGTVYNSPLHF.

This clonotype showed up just a few times. V is TRBV4-1 and J is TRBJ2-7, with 8 bases aligning to TRBD2. This CDR3 comprises 17 residues. Germline lookup yields CDR1 MGHRA and CDR2 YSYEKL. V lost 0 bases to trimming and J lost 0 bases; unmatched junction nucleotides: 7. This CDR3 reads CASSQDRVGGASYEQYF. CDR3 bases: TGCGCCAGCAGCCAAGATCGGGTCGGGGGGGCCTCCTACGAGCAGTACTTC.

Turning to this clonotype: The junction shows a germline mismatch at one end, possibly a read error. The V call is TRBV5-6, the J call TRBJ2-3, with TRBD2 identical over 8 bases. Germline V lookup: CDR1 SGHDT, CDR2 YYEEEE. This CDR3 has 17 residues. The chain's CDR3 is CASSGGLVRESTDTRYF. As DNA, the CDR3 is TGTGCCAGCAGCGGGGGACTAGTGCGGGAGAGCACAGATACGCGGTATTTT.

This clonotype was counted ten times or more. V and J are TRBV6-1 and TRBJ2-2; 8 bases match TRBD1. Germline V gives CDR1 MNHNS, CDR2 SASEGT. The CDR3 loop spans 15 amino acids. V lost 6 bases, J lost 5 bases, and 8 bases stayed unmatched. This CDR3 is CASRQGGVRTGELFF. The CDR3 DNA sequence: TGTGCCAGCAGACAGGGGGGCGTGAGGACCGGGGAGCTGTTTTTT.

This clonotype was seen many times. The chain couples TRBV5-1 to TRBJ2-1; D is possibly TRBD2 (6 bases). CDR3 length equals 14 residues. Germline CDR1 and CDR2: SGHRS and YFSETQ. V lost 2 bases and J lost 2, with 8 bases in between. Here the CDR3 DNA reads TGCGCCAGCAGCTTTGTAGCGGCCTACAATGAGCAGTTCTTC. This gives the protein CASSFVAAYNEQFF.

This clonotype appeared a few times. This may be a read error: a much more frequent sequence differs by one nucleotide. The chain recombines TRBV2 with TRBJ1-2; a possible D gene is TRBD1 (5 bases). Germline V gene lookup returns CDR1 SNHLY and CDR2 FYNNEI. There are 14 residues in the CDR3. This chain's CDR3 is CASSERDANYDYTF. CDR3 coding DNA: TGTGCCAGCAGTGAAAGGGACGCTAACTATGACTACACCTTC. The full variable domain, with the rest looked up from reference TRBV2 and TRBJ1-2, is EPEVTQTPSHQVTQMGQEVILRCVPISNHLYFYWYRQILGQKVEFLVSFYNNEISEKSEIFDDQFSVERPDGSNFTLKIRSTKLEDSAMYFCASSERDANYDYTFGSGTRLTVV.

This clonotype occurred many times. The rearrangement joins TRBV7-2 to TRBJ2-3; a weak D match, TRBD2 (6 bases). The CDR3 covers 16 residues. Trimming took 0 bases from V and 2 from J, leaving 12 bases between them. CDR1 is SGHTA, CDR2 FQGNSA, per germline. CDR3 in amino acids: CASSLAGAGFTDTQYF. The CDR3 region has the DNA TGTGCCAGCAGCTTAGCGGGTGCGGGATTCACAGATACGCAGTATTTT.

There are many counts of this clonotype. The chain recombines TRBV15 with TRBJ2-7; D might be TRBD2 (6 bases). Looked up from germline, CDR1 is LNHNV and CDR2 is YYDKDF (reference sequence). The ends were cut back, 1 base at V and 0 bases at J, with 13 bases in the middle. The CDR3 has 16 residues. The CDR3 bases are TGTGCCACCAGCAGAGCACGTAGCGGATCCTCCTACGAGCAGTACTTC. It specifies CATSRARSGSSYEQYF.

Many counts were recorded for this clonotype. CDR3 residues: CASSFAGWETQYF. Written as DNA, the CDR3 is TGTGCCAGCAGTTTCGCGGGGTGGGAGACCCAGTACTTC. The chain employs TRBV27 and TRBJ2-5, with D perhaps matching TRBD2 (6 bases). The V end was cut by 3 bases, the J end by 5 bases, with 10 bases between. This CDR3 region has 13 residues. CDR1 is MNHEY, CDR2 SMNVEV, per germline (reference sequence).

This clonotype has at least ten counts. V is TRBV28 and J is TRBJ2-5, with D possibly being TRBD2 (7 bases). The CDR3 runs to 14 residues. V was trimmed by 3 bases and J by 3 bases, leaving 11 bases between them. Germline CDR1 and CDR2: MDHEN and SYDVKM. The CDR3 is CASSFGGAEETQYF. The CDR3 DNA sequence: TGTGCCAGCAGTTTTGGGGGGGCAGAAGAGACCCAGTACTTC.

The chain is built from TRBV6-1 and TRBJ1-6; D is unresolved. V dropped 4 bases and J dropped 10 bases, with 5 bases sitting between them. The CDR3 loop spans 11 amino acids. Germline V gene data show CDR1 as MNHNS and CDR2 as SASEGT. The CDR3 nucleotides read TGTGCCAGCAGTGTAAGCTCACCCCTCCACTTT. Residues: CASSVSSPLHF.

The chain links TRBV4-1 to TRBJ2-1, with TRBD1 matching over 11 bases. Trimming removed 2 bases from V and 8 bases from J; junction bases left unmatched: 8. Germline V gene lookup returns CDR1 MGHRA and CDR2 YSYEKL. CDR3 length equals 16 residues. Written as DNA, the CDR3 is TGCGCCAGCAGCCAACGTGGACAGGGGGCGAAGTATGAGCAGTTCTTC. Translating it yields CASSQRGQGAKYEQFF.

The chain has TRBV5-1 and TRBJ2-1, with D tentatively TRBD1 (6 bases). The germline V gene has CDR1 SGHRS and CDR2 YFSETQ. V lost 3 bases and J 2 bases, leaving 12 bases between the germline ends. The CDR3 contains 15 residues. This chain's CDR3 is CASSSYRATYNEQFF. The DNA of the CDR3 is TGCGCCAGCAGCTCCTACAGGGCCACCTACAATGAGCAGTTCTTC.

This chain uses TRBV28 with TRBJ2-7; D tentatively reads TRBD1 or TRBD2 (6 bases each). This CDR3 has 15 amino acids. The V gene lost 5 bases and the J gene lost 3 bases, with 17 bases spanning the gap. Germline CDR1 is MDHEN and CDR2 is SYDVKM. The CDR3 sequence is CASSTPLGGYYEQYF. The DNA for the CDR3 is TGTGCCAGCAGTACCCCTCTGGGGGGCTACTACGAGCAGTACTTC.

CDR3 sequence reads: CASSLATTGGYEQYF. CDR3 nucleotides: TGTGCCAGCAGCTTGGCCACCACAGGAGGTTACGAGCAGTACTTC. This chain links TRBV5-8 with TRBJ2-7, with D perhaps assigned TRBD1 or TRBD2 (5 bases each). Trimming took off 0 bases at V and 4 bases at J, with 14 bases between the two ends. Germline CDR1 is SGHTS and CDR2 is YDEGEE. The CDR3 loop spans 15 amino acids.

This clonotype was seen more than once but under ten times. The rearrangement links TRBV30 to TRBJ1-4; TRBD1 matches at 11 bases. There are 16 residues in the CDR3. Losses at the gene ends were 7 bases for V and 7 bases for J; bases not matched to a gene: 14. Germline CDR1 GTSNPN, CDR2 SVGIG (reference sequence). This chain's CDR3 is CASGSRTGGAGEKLFF. The CDR3 DNA sequence: TGTGCCTCTGGCTCCCGGACAGGGGGCGCCGGTGAAAAACTGTTTTTT.

With regard to this clonotype: Given a much more abundant clone one base away, this may be a read error. The gene calls are TRBV15 and TRBJ1-2; 8 positions match TRBD1. CDR1 LNHNV and CDR2 YYDKDF come from the germline V gene (reference sequence). CDR3 length: 16 residues. The V segment lost 2 bases and the J segment 6 bases; nucleotides outside the gene matches: 11. CDR3 region: CATSRQIGQGAHGYTF. The CDR3 DNA sequence: TGTGCCACCAGCAGACAAATAGGACAGGGTGCCCATGGCTACACCTTC.